The rows below give T cell receptor beta chains drawn from one sample of a study of CD8 T cells in ankylosing spondylitis. TCRdb reprocessed the 5' RACE reads via MiXCR and lists one record per CDR3 protein. Among about 36,000 distinct CDR3 sequences listed, around 6% were seen once. Sequencing was performed on blood, either unsorted or a sorted T cell fraction (not recorded which). The receptors were gathered from a male donor with ankylosing spondylitis or in good health (not recorded which). Each CDR3 is given with its conserved first and last residue. Fields, in order: clone size, V gene, J gene, CDR3 protein. Rows may omit the clone size; those that give it use once, few, many or a size class.

many	TRBV27	TRBJ2-7	CASSLGTSGDEQYF
many	TRBV5-1	TRBJ2-4	CASSSGISGNIQYF
many	TRBV19	TRBJ1-1	CASTLQRNTEAFF
many	TRBV7-9	TRBJ1-2	CASSFSEGGYTF
many	TRBV7-3	TRBJ2-5	CASSVGQGETQYF
many	TRBV5-1	TRBJ2-5	CASGGLGGETQYF
many	TRBV7-2	TRBJ2-1	CASSLGTVSYNEQFF
many	TRBV7-9	TRBJ2-7	CASSSDVSEQYF
many	TRBV5-6	TRBJ2-7	CASSYPGTGASYEQYF
many	TRBV19	TRBJ2-2	CASSSQGGTGELFF
many	TRBV20-1	TRBJ1-6	CSARQGKNSPLHF
NA	TRBV3-1	TRBJ2-7	CASSQDRIGRASDF
many	TRBV29-1	TRBJ2-7	CSVTGSSYEQYF
many	TRBV28	TRBJ2-7	CASKGAPSSYEQYF
many	TRBV20-1	TRBJ2-5	CSGQFLRGFQETQYF
many	TRBV18	TRBJ1-4	CASSLGTYNEKLFF
many	TRBV4-2	TRBJ2-3	CASSQGPLRENIDTQYF